The 26 T cell receptor beta chains given below trace back to one sample, sequenced in a study of PD-L1 blockade in urothelial cancer. Assay used: immunoSEQ multiplex PCR; TCRdb lists only in-frame clones, some missing. The sample has under 60,000 clones, 84% seen once. Time point reported: pretreatment peripheral blood. The sequences come from PBMCs, collected around atezolizumab (anti-PD-L1) treatment. The receptors stem from a man aged 65 to 79 with urothelial cancer.

This chain uses TRBV7-2 with TRBJ1-2, with TRBD1 matching 7 bases. V shed 5 bases, J shed 4 bases, and the junction held 16 bases outside the gene matches. Looked up from germline, CDR1 is SGHTA and CDR2 is FQGNSA. The CDR3 consists of 17 residues. The CDR3, as DNA: TGTGCCAGCAGCCTTACCGGGACAGCCCAGAAATTCTATGGCTACACCTTC. Residues: CASSLTGTAQKFYGYTF.

The chain employs TRBV15 and TRBJ1-5, with D hard to call. CDR1 LNHNV and CDR2 YYDKDF come from the germline V gene (reference sequence). V lost 0 bases, J lost 7 bases, and 4 bases lay in between. The length of the CDR3 is 12 residues. The CDR3 DNA reads TGTGCCACCAGCAGAGAGGAGCAGCCCCAGCATTTT. Amino acid sequence: CATSREEQPQHF.

V is TRBV5-1 and J is TRBJ2-1, with 8 bases fitting TRBD2. CDR1 is SGHRS and CDR2 is YFSETQ in the germline V gene. J lost 0 bases, V lost 4 bases, and 3 bases had no gene match. CDR3 length equals 15 residues. The CDR3 is CASSPLAASYNEQFF. In nucleotides, the CDR3 is TGCGCCAGCAGCCCACTAGCGGCCTCCTACAATGAGCAGTTCTTC.

The V and J genes are TRBV2 and TRBJ2-1; maybe TRBD1 (6 bases). CDR1 SNHLY and CDR2 FYNNEI come from the germline V gene. The V and J ends lost 8 bases and 3 bases respectively, with 20 bases between them. CDR3 size: 16 residues. CDR3 sequence reads: CASGGQFLAVYNEQFF. In nucleotides, the CDR3 is TGTGCCAGCGGAGGACAGTTTCTAGCCGTCTACAATGAGCAGTTCTTC.

The CDR3 loop is CASSFRSKGPDNYGYTF. CDR3 in DNA: TGTGCCAGCAGTTTTAGGAGTAAGGGGCCGGACAACTATGGCTACACCTTC. The gene calls are TRBV27 and TRBJ1-2; D is possibly TRBD1 (5 bases). Deletions cut 3 bases from V and 2 bases from J, with 19 bases between. This CDR3 is built from 17 residues. Per germline, CDR1 MNHEY and CDR2 SMNVEV (reference sequence).

V is TRBV4-3 and J is TRBJ2-7, with a possible D match to TRBD2 (5 bases). Trimming removed 4 bases at V and 0 bases at J, with 13 bases between. The CDR3 covers 15 residues. Per germline, CDR1 LGHNA and CDR2 YSLEER. CDR3 sequence: CASSLRAEGSYEQYF. The DNA for the CDR3 is TGCGCCAGCAGCCTCCGGGCCGAGGGCTCCTACGAGCAGTACTTC.

This chain connects TRBV11-1 to TRBJ2-3; TRBD1 aligns across 12 bases. This CDR3 contains 16 residues. V trimming: 5 bases; J trimming: 3 bases; junction bases outside the gene matches: 6. Germline loops: CDR1 SGHAT, CDR2 FQDESV (reference sequence). This CDR3 is CASSPRDRGQTDTQYF. The CDR3 bases are TGTGCCAGCAGCCCCCGGGACAGGGGGCAAACAGATACGCAGTATTTT.

The rearrangement uses TRBV27 and TRBJ1-5, with D possibly TRBD1 on 6 matching bases. The CDR3 covers 13 residues. Looked up from germline, CDR1 is MNHEY and CDR2 is SMNVEV (reference sequence). V lost 7 bases and J lost 7, with 14 bases in between. Here the CDR3 reads CASTMTRGQPQHF. In DNA form, the CDR3 reads TGTGCCAGCACCATGACCAGGGGACAGCCCCAGCATTTT.

The V and J genes are TRBV6-5 and TRBJ1-1; D gene unclear. The CDR3 is 13 residues long. Germline values: CDR1 MNHEY, CDR2 SVGAGI. V was shortened by 8 bases and J by 1 base, with 11 bases between the two germline ends. The CDR3 coding sequence is TGTGCCAGCTATAGGGAGAGGAACACTGAAGCTTTCTTT. Translation: CASYRERNTEAFF.

The rearrangement uses TRBV27 and TRBJ2-1; 10 bases align to TRBD2. Germline-derived CDR1 and CDR2 are MNHEY and SMNVEV (reference sequence). This CDR3 contains 17 residues. The V segment lost 2 bases and the J segment 1 base; nucleotides outside the gene matches: 5. DNA for the CDR3: TGTGCCAGCAGTTTAGAGCTAGCGGGGGCATCCTACAATGAGCAGTTCTTC. Translation gives CASSLELAGASYNEQFF.

This chain connects TRBV6-6 to TRBJ2-2; a possible D gene is TRBD2 (6 bases). The CDR3 consists of 15 residues. The germline gives CDR1 MNHNY, CDR2 SVGAGI (reference sequence). With 6 bases removed from V and 1 base from J, the gap between germline ends came to 12 bases. The CDR3 spells CASRAGGLNTGELFF. The CDR3 region has the DNA TGTGCCAGCAGAGCCGGGGGACTGAACACCGGGGAGCTGTTTTTT.

This chain connects TRBV27 to TRBJ2-2, with D possibly matching TRBD1 (5 bases). The V gene lost 5 bases and the J gene lost 4 bases, with 20 bases spanning the gap. Germline V gene data show CDR1 as MNHEY and CDR2 as SMNVEV (reference sequence). There are 17 residues in the CDR3. The CDR3 protein is CASSPGNQVTATGELFF. CDR3 nucleotides: TGTGCCAGCAGTCCAGGGAACCAAGTTACGGCCACCGGGGAGCTGTTTTTT.

This chain joins TRBV5-1 and TRBJ1-4, with no clear D. V was shortened by 0 bases and J by 13 bases, with 16 bases between the two germline ends. CDR1 is SGHRS, CDR2 YFSETQ, per germline. The CDR3 runs to 14 residues. CDR3 nucleotide sequence: TGCGCCAGCAGCTTGGCCGCCAGATCCAAAAGACTGTTTTTT. Protein product: CASSLAARSKRLFF.

CDR3 bases: TGTGCCTGCCGGACAGTCCAAATGAACACTGAAGCTTTCTTT. It encodes CACRTVQMNTEAFF. This chain uses TRBV6-5 with TRBJ1-1; perhaps TRBD1 as D (6 bases). The CDR3 runs to 14 residues. Germline V CDR1 and CDR2: MNHEY, SVGAGI. V was shortened by 11 bases and J by 0 bases, with 16 bases between the two germline ends.

The V gene is TRBV5-4, the J gene TRBJ2-7, with TRBD2 matching 10 bases. V shed 0 bases and J 4 bases; nucleotides not matched to a gene: 4. Germline CDR1 is SGHNT and CDR2 is YYREEE (reference sequence). This CDR3 region has 15 residues. CDR3 loop: CASSLAGTSAYEQYF. The CDR3 bases are TGTGCCAGCAGCTTGGCCGGGACTAGCGCTTACGAGCAGTACTTC.

This chain uses TRBV2 with TRBJ2-2; D is undetermined. CDR1 and CDR2 (germline): SNHLY, FYNNEI. This CDR3 is 15 amino acids long. Trimming cost V 5 bases and J 9 bases, with 19 bases left between them. DNA for the CDR3: TGTGCCAGCAGTCCCGGTATCGAGCGCGTCCGGGAGCTGTTTTTT. Encoded protein: CASSPGIERVRELFF.

The chain combines TRBV7-9 with TRBJ2-2; TRBD2 aligns across 15 bases. The CDR3 sequence is 17 residues long. The junction had 6 bases not matched to a gene; V was cut back by 5 bases and J by 5 bases. Per germline, CDR1 SEHNR and CDR2 FQNEAQ (reference sequence). The CDR3 protein is CASSRTSGRAGTGELFF. DNA of the CDR3: TGTGCCAGCAGCCGGACTAGCGGGAGGGCCGGGACCGGGGAGCTGTTTTTT.

This clone was seen just once. The chain is built from TRBV27 and TRBJ1-5; D is unclear. The germline V gene has CDR1 MNHEY and CDR2 SMNVEV (reference sequence). With 6 bases removed from V and 1 base from J, the gap between germline ends came to 13 bases. CDR3 length: 15 residues. This CDR3 is CASSPTTGSNQPQHF. The CDR3 DNA follows: TGTGCCAGCAGCCCAACAACCGGGAGCAATCAGCCCCAGCATTTT.

This clone was counted ten times or more. The genes are TRBV6-1 and TRBJ1-5, with D unresolved. The germline V and J ends were trimmed by 4 bases and 5 bases, with 9 bases remaining between them. This CDR3 is built from 13 residues. Germline lookup yields CDR1 MNHNS and CDR2 SASEGT. CDR3 sequence: CASSAGIHQPQHF. The DNA of the CDR3 is TGTGCCAGCAGTGCCGGGATCCATCAGCCCCAGCATTTT.

The chain carries TRBV7-2 and TRBJ2-7; no firm D call. Trimming stripped 1 base from V and 6 bases from J, with 10 bases between. CDR1 is SGHTA and CDR2 is FQGNSA in the germline V gene. This CDR3 comprises 13 residues. The CDR3 region is CASSLVQTGEQYF. The CDR3 nucleotides read TGTGCCAGCAGCTTAGTCCAGACGGGCGAGCAGTACTTC.

In this sample, this clone turned up once. The J gene is TRBJ1-4, the V gene TRBV19; TRBD1 is a possible D gene (6 bases). Trimming removed 9 bases at V and 5 bases at J, with 16 bases between. The CDR3 covers 14 residues. Germline CDR1 is LNHDA and CDR2 is SQIVND (reference sequence). The CDR3 DNA sequence: TGTGCCAGCAGAAGACAGGCCCTGAATGAAAAACTGTTTTTT. It encodes CASRRQALNEKLFF. The variable domain in full, with the rest retrieved from reference TRBV19 and TRBJ1-4, is DGGITQSPKYLFRKEGQNVTLSCEQNLNHDAMYWYRQDPGQGLRLIYYSQIVNDFQKGDIAEGYSVSREKKESFPLTVTSAQKNPTAFYLCASRRQALNEKLFFGSGTQLSVL.

The genes are TRBV28 and TRBJ1-1, with D perhaps TRBD1 (6 bases). The germline gives CDR1 MDHEN, CDR2 SYDVKM. This CDR3 has 16 residues. Trimming took off 5 bases at V and 1 base at J, with 17 bases between the two ends. In DNA, the CDR3 is TGTGCCAGCAGTCCCTCTCCTGGACAGACGAACACTGAAGCTTTCTTT. This sequence encodes CASSPSPGQTNTEAFF.

The chain combines TRBV6-7 with TRBJ1-3; the match to TRBD1 covers 7 bases. TRBV6-7 is sorted into the ORF group, with uncertain function. CDR3 length equals 13 residues. V dropped 10 bases and J dropped 3; count of bases not matched to a gene: 6. CDR3: CAKYRGFGNTIYF. The DNA for the CDR3 is TGTGCCAAATACAGGGGTTTTGGAAACACCATATATTTT.

The V call is TRBV27, the J call TRBJ2-6; a weak D match, TRBD1 (5 bases). The CDR3 is made up of 18 amino acids. The ends were cut back, 0 bases at V and 0 bases at J, with 12 bases in the middle. CDR1 MNHEY and CDR2 SMNVEV come from the germline V gene (reference sequence). CDR3 amino acids: CASSLSSVRASGANVLTF. In DNA, the CDR3 is TGTGCCAGCAGTTTATCGTCGGTCAGGGCCTCTGGGGCCAACGTCCTGACTTTC.

This chain connects TRBV2 to TRBJ2-1; possibly TRBD2 for D (6 bases). CDR3 size: 14 residues. V was trimmed by 8 bases and J by 3 bases, leaving 14 bases between them. Germline V gives CDR1 SNHLY, CDR2 FYNNEI. This chain's CDR3 is CASSRTTYYNEQFF. In DNA form, the CDR3 reads TGTGCCAGCTCTCGGACTACTTACTACAATGAGCAGTTCTTC.

The chain uses TRBV5-6 and TRBJ1-3, with D tentatively TRBD1 (6 bases). This CDR3 is built from 17 residues. With 3 bases removed from V and 0 bases from J, the gap between germline ends came to 16 bases. CDR1 and CDR2 (germline): SGHDT, YYEEEE. This CDR3 is CASSYYRAPSSGNTIYF. The DNA for the CDR3 is TGTGCCAGCAGCTATTACAGGGCCCCCAGCTCTGGAAACACCATATATTTT.